Below, 32 T cell receptor beta chains from the same sample are listed, as sequenced in a study of T-cell reconstitution after alpha-beta-depleted transplantation in children. This sample's TCRbeta library carried unique molecular identifier barcodes. TCRdb processed the PCR reads anew with MiXCR; each CDR3 protein has one entry. This sample carries roughly 570,000 distinct CDR3 sequences, about a quarter of them seen once, and the ten largest clones take around a third. Sequences were derived from PBMCs, sampled before TCRalphabeta/CD19-depleted stem cell transplant. The receptors were gathered from a boy under two years old with Wiskott-Aldrich syndrome, due to receive a stem cell transplant.

The V and J genes are TRBV20-1 and TRBJ2-7; no clear D. The V and J ends lost 3 bases and 9 bases respectively, with 15 bases between them. Germline V CDR1 and CDR2: DFQATT, SNEGSKA (reference sequence). The CDR3 contains 12 residues. For the CDR3, the DNA is TGCAGTGCTAGGAACAGCCCCTTCGGGCAGTACTTC. This encodes CSARNSPFGQYF.

At least ten counts were recorded for this clonotype. The chain is built from TRBV24-1 and TRBJ2-5; D is unresolved. V lost 0 bases and J lost 5, with 3 bases in between. Germline V gene data show CDR1 as KGHDR and CDR2 as SFDVKD. The length of the CDR3 is 12 residues. In DNA, the CDR3 is TGTGCCACCAGTGATTTGAAGGAGACCCAGTACTTC. Its translation is CATSDLKETQYF.

This chain connects TRBV15 to TRBJ2-1; perhaps TRBD2 as D (6 bases). The germline V gene encodes CDR1 LNHNV and CDR2 YYDKDF (reference sequence). The V and J ends lost 0 bases and 11 bases respectively, with 8 bases between them. This CDR3 is 12 amino acids long. The CDR3 bases are TGTGCCACCAGCAGAGAGGGGAGGCAGCAGTTCTTC. It codes for CATSREGRQQFF.

The chain uses TRBV5-6 and TRBJ1-1, with TRBD1 as a possible D gene (6 bases). From germline, CDR1 is SGHDT and CDR2 YYEEEE. The CDR3 contains 15 residues. Trimming pared 4 bases from V and 4 bases from J, leaving 17 bases between. The CDR3 is CASSIQGVVGTEAFF. CDR3 in DNA: TGTGCCAGCAGCATACAGGGTGTGGTTGGCACTGAAGCTTTCTTT. Looking up the rest from reference TRBV5-6 and TRBJ1-1 gives the full variable domain: DAGVTQSPTHLIKTRGQQVTLRCSPKSGHDTVSWYQQALGQGPQFIFQYYEEEERQRGNFPDRFSGHQFPNYSSELNVNALLLGDSALYLCASSIQGVVGTEAFFGQGTRLTVV.

This clonotype was detected a few times. V gene TRBV5-1 combines with J gene TRBJ1-1; possibly TRBD1 for D (6 bases). The germline CDR1 and CDR2 sequences are SGHRS and YFSETQ. CDR3 length equals 15 residues. V lost 0 bases and J 2 bases, leaving 11 bases between the germline ends. The CDR3 protein is CASSLGLQGNTEAFF. The CDR3 DNA reads as TGCGCCAGCAGCTTGGGGTTACAGGGAAACACTGAAGCTTTCTTT.

The chain uses TRBV11-2 and TRBJ2-7, with D perhaps matching TRBD2 (5 bases). V was pared by 4 bases and J by 4 bases, with 17 bases between. CDR3 length: 15 residues. Germline loops: CDR1 SGHAT, CDR2 FQNNGV. CDR3 sequence (DNA): TGTGCCAGCAGCTCCCTTGGGGTAGCGAGATACGAGCAGTACTTC. It encodes CASSSLGVARYEQYF.

About this clonotype: One end of the junction is discordant with germline, which a read error may explain. This rearrangement joins TRBV5-1 to TRBJ2-1, with TRBD2 matching 9 bases. CDR3 length: 16 residues. The germline gives CDR1 SGHRS, CDR2 YFSETQ. The CDR3 DNA sequence: TGCGCCAGCAGCTTAATAGCGGGAGACTCCAACAATGAGCAGTTCTTC. Its translation is CASSLIAGDSNNEQFF.

The chain is built from TRBV5-1 and TRBJ1-1; unclear D gene. This CDR3 spans 17 amino acids. In germline, CDR1 is SGHRS, CDR2 YFSETQ. V was clipped by 0 bases and J by 0 bases, with 15 bases between them. The chain's CDR3 is CASSLVTRSFMNTEAFF. Here the CDR3 DNA reads TGCGCCAGCAGCTTGGTGACAAGGAGTTTTATGAACACTGAAGCTTTCTTT.

This clonotype was counted a few times. V usage is TRBV29-1 and J usage is TRBJ2-5, with D possibly matching TRBD2 (6 bases). The germline CDR1 and CDR2 sequences are SQVTM and ANQGSEA. The CDR3 runs 13 residues. V lost 4 bases and J 4 bases, leaving 13 bases between the germline ends. CDR3 in amino acids: CSVAGTFGETQYF. As DNA, the CDR3 is TGCAGCGTTGCCGGGACTTTCGGAGAGACCCAGTACTTC.

This clonotype came up a few times. V gene TRBV12-3 or TRBV12-4 combines with J gene TRBJ2-1; D is unclear. Deletions cut 4 bases from V and 10 bases from J, with 11 bases between. The CDR3 length is 12 residues. The CDR3 bases are TGTGCCAGCAGTTACGACTCAGACGAGCAGTTCTTC. Its protein product is CASSYDSDEQFF.

The chain combines TRBV5-1 with TRBJ1-6; D might be TRBD1 (5 bases). This CDR3 comprises 13 residues. V was trimmed by 7 bases and J by 7 bases, leaving 12 bases between them. CDR1 is SGHRS, CDR2 YFSETQ, per germline. The CDR3 region has the DNA TGCGCCAGCGGCCGGGACGGAAATTCACCCCTCCACTTT. Translation gives CASGRDGNSPLHF.

CDR3 region: CASSYPAGDKQYF. CDR3 nucleotide sequence: TGTGCCAGCAGCTACCCGGCGGGCGACAAGCAGTACTTC. The rearrangement joins TRBV6-5 to TRBJ2-7; D perhaps matches TRBD2 (5 bases). The V gene's germline CDR1 is MNHEY and CDR2 SVGAGI. The CDR3 is 13 amino acids. Between the trimmed V and J ends, which lost 6 bases and 8 bases, there was a span of 17 bases.

This chain joins TRBV20-1 and TRBJ2-7, with TRBD2 matching 7 bases. From germline, CDR1 is DFQATT and CDR2 SNEGSKA (reference sequence). Unmatched junction bases numbered 13, after V lost 5 bases and J lost 3 bases. This CDR3 is 15 amino acids long. CDR3: CSAPKSRTGGYEQYF. The DNA of the CDR3 is TGCAGTGCTCCAAAATCCCGGACGGGAGGCTACGAGCAGTACTTC.

The CDR3 reads CAISDPASGDREQYF. CDR3 coding DNA: TGTGCCATCAGTGATCCCGCTAGCGGAGACAGGGAGCAGTACTTC. The chain couples TRBV10-3 to TRBJ2-7, with a tentative D call TRBD2 (7 bases). Germline-derived CDR1 and CDR2 are ENHRY and SYGVKD. CDR3 length: 15 amino acids. Trimming shortened V by 3 bases and J by 7 bases, and 19 bases separated the two germline ends.

The rearrangement uses TRBV5-1 and TRBJ2-5; D is possibly TRBD2 (6 bases). The CDR3 is 14 residues long. Germline values: CDR1 SGHRS, CDR2 YFSETQ. Between the trimmed V and J ends, which lost 3 bases and 3 bases, there was a span of 12 bases. The CDR3 sequence is CASSYRDSKETQYF. As DNA, the CDR3 is TGCGCCAGCAGCTACCGGGACTCTAAAGAGACCCAGTACTTC.

CDR3 nucleotide sequence: TGTGCCAGCAGTCCCCTCAGACTAGCGGGAAATAAACCCTACGAGCAGTACTTC. It yields the protein CASSPLRLAGNKPYEQYF. This chain joins TRBV27 and TRBJ2-7; 11 positions agree with TRBD2. This CDR3 spans 18 amino acids. Unmatched junction bases numbered 14, after V lost 5 bases and J lost 2 bases. CDR1 and CDR2 from the germline V gene are MNHEY and SMNVEV (reference sequence).

J is TRBJ2-7 and V is TRBV15; D remains ambiguous. Germline loops: CDR1 LNHNV, CDR2 YYDKDF (reference sequence). The V end lost 3 bases, the J end lost 4 bases, and 13 bases lay between the germline ends. This CDR3 is built from 14 residues. The CDR3 is CATSRAPGRYEQYF. The DNA of the CDR3 is TGTGCCACCAGCAGGGCGCCAGGCAGATACGAGCAGTACTTC.

The chain is built from TRBV24-1 and TRBJ2-2; 9 bases are shared with TRBD1. CDR1 is KGHDR, CDR2 SFDVKD, per germline. The CDR3 spans 15 residues. J gave up 5 bases and V 9 bases, and 9 bases lay outside the gene matches. CDR3 sequence: CATGTGGAGTGELFF. As DNA, the CDR3 is TGTGCCACCGGAACAGGGGGCGCTGGGACCGGGGAGCTGTTTTTT.

This clonotype was picked up a small number of times. The chain is built from TRBV3-1 and TRBJ2-1, with TRBD2 matching 11 bases. Per germline, CDR1 LGHDT and CDR2 YNNKEL (reference sequence). This CDR3 is built from 15 residues. The junction had 1 base not matched to a gene; V was cut back by 4 bases and J by 2 bases. CDR3 DNA sequence: TGTGCCAGCAGCCGGACTAGCGGGCCCTACAATGAGCAGTTCTTC. Protein sequence: CASSRTSGPYNEQFF.

This clonotype was counted only a few times. The genes are TRBV10-3 and TRBJ2-5, with D possibly TRBD1 on 5 matching bases. The CDR3 spans 13 residues. V lost 2 bases, J lost 5 bases, and 9 bases lay in between. Germline assignment: CDR1 ENHRY and CDR2 SYGVKD. CDR3 nucleotides: TGTGCCATCAGTGAGAGGGGAAAGGAGACCCAGTACTTC. Translated: CAISERGKETQYF.

Concerning this clonotype itself: At one end, the junction sequence differs from germline, possibly due to a read error. J is TRBJ2-3 and V is TRBV7-2, with 9 bases identical to TRBD1. Germline V gives CDR1 SGHTA, CDR2 FQGNSA. This CDR3 comprises 16 residues. The CDR3 here is CAGSLTGTGHTDTQYF. DNA for the CDR3: TGTGCCGGCAGCTTAACCGGGACAGGGCACACAGATACGCAGTATTTT.

The genes are TRBV6-2 or TRBV6-3 and TRBJ1-2; no firm D call. CDR3 length: 10 amino acids. Trimming pared 6 bases from V and 3 bases from J, leaving 2 bases between. From germline, CDR1 is MNHEY and CDR2 SVGEGT. CDR3: CASRDYGYTF. CDR3 sequence (DNA): TGTGCCAGCAGGGACTATGGCTACACCTTC.

This clonotype was seen more than once but under ten times. The rearrangement links TRBV27 to TRBJ2-1; 11 bases line up with TRBD2. The CDR3 has 16 residues. Germline CDR1 reads MNHEY; CDR2 reads SMNVEV (reference sequence). V was clipped by 2 bases and J by 9 bases; unmatched bases: 9. CDR3 DNA sequence: TGTGCCAGCAGTTTACCGGTAGCGGGAGGGGTGGGTGAGCAGTTCTTC. This gives the protein CASSLPVAGGVGEQFF.

This clonotype was seen a handful of times. The chain combines TRBV29-1 with TRBJ2-1, with D possibly matching TRBD1 (5 bases). CDR3 length: 16 residues. Per the germline V gene, CDR1 is SQVTM and CDR2 is ANQGSEA. Trimming pared 4 bases from V and 5 bases from J, leaving 21 bases between. CDR3 DNA: TGCAGCGTTGCTCCGATCCGACAGAGCCACAACAATGAGCAGTTCTTC. Amino acids: CSVAPIRQSHNNEQFF.

The rearrangement joins TRBV20-1 to TRBJ1-6; TRBD1 might be the D (6 bases). V gave up 2 bases and J gave up 7 bases, with 9 bases separating them. Germline V lookup: CDR1 DFQATT, CDR2 SNEGSKA (reference sequence). The CDR3 has 13 amino acids. CDR3 amino acids: CSARWDNNSPLHF. CDR3 DNA: TGCAGTGCTAGATGGGACAACAATTCACCCCTCCACTTT.

This sequence joins TRBV2 and TRBJ2-2, with D possibly being TRBD2 (5 bases). Germline V gene lookup returns CDR1 SNHLY and CDR2 FYNNEI. The CDR3 is 15 amino acids. With 4 bases removed from V and 5 bases from J, the gap between germline ends came to 14 bases. CDR3 coding DNA: TGTGCCAGCAGTGCCTCGGGGATTGAGACCGGGGAGCTGTTTTTT. Its translation is CASSASGIETGELFF.

The chain links TRBV29-1 to TRBJ1-2, with no clear D. This CDR3 contains 12 residues. Trimming removed 6 bases at V and 8 bases at J, with 16 bases between. Germline V gene lookup returns CDR1 SQVTM and CDR2 ANQGSEA. The CDR3 DNA follows: TGCAGCGTCCCCGGGTCAGCGGGCGGCTACACCTTC. It codes for CSVPGSAGGYTF.

This clonotype was seen only a few times. V gene TRBV6-2 or TRBV6-3 combines with J gene TRBJ2-3; D is perhaps TRBD2 (6 bases). The CDR3 spans 13 residues. Per the germline V gene, CDR1 is MNHEY and CDR2 is SVGEGT. The V and J ends lost 7 bases and 5 bases respectively, with 13 bases between them. Written as DNA, the CDR3 is TGTGCCAGCAACCACGGCGGGGTAGATACGCAGTATTTT. Residues: CASNHGGVDTQYF.

This clonotype was counted many times. The chain employs TRBV2 and TRBJ2-6, with 9 bases that match TRBD2. Germline V lookup: CDR1 SNHLY, CDR2 FYNNEI. The CDR3 is 17 residues long. The V gene end was trimmed by 2 bases and the J gene end by 0 bases; junction bases not matched to a gene: 2. CDR3 sequence: CASSERGGGSGANVLTF. The CDR3 DNA reads as TGTGCCAGCAGTGAACGCGGGGGGGGCTCTGGGGCCAACGTCCTGACTTTC.

This clonotype was picked up a small number of times. The genes are TRBV29-1 and TRBJ2-3, with D maybe TRBD1 (6 bases). This CDR3 comprises 15 residues. V was shortened by 3 bases and J by 2 bases, with 15 bases between the two germline ends. CDR1 is SQVTM, CDR2 ANQGSEA, per germline. The chain's CDR3 is CSVDGAQGPTDTQYF. CDR3 sequence (DNA): TGCAGCGTTGACGGGGCACAGGGACCCACAGATACGCAGTATTTT.

The chain has TRBV6-2 or TRBV6-3 and TRBJ2-1; the D gene is possibly TRBD2 (6 bases). This CDR3 contains 13 residues. Trimming shortened V by 5 bases and J by 9 bases, and 14 bases separated the two germline ends. Germline-derived CDR1 and CDR2 are MNHEY and SVGEGT. The CDR3 sequence: CASSQRLVGEQFF. The CDR3 DNA reads TGTGCCAGCAGTCAAAGACTAGTGGGTGAGCAGTTCTTC.

The CDR3 region has the DNA TGTGCCAGCTCACCCATTGCAAGTCAAGCCAAAAACATTCAGTACTTC. Its translation: CASSPIASQAKNIQYF. The rearrangement uses TRBV18 and TRBJ2-4; D remains ambiguous. The CDR3 has 16 amino acids. Germline-derived CDR1 and CDR2 are KGHSH and LQKENI. Trimming stripped 3 bases from V and 0 bases from J, with 12 bases between.